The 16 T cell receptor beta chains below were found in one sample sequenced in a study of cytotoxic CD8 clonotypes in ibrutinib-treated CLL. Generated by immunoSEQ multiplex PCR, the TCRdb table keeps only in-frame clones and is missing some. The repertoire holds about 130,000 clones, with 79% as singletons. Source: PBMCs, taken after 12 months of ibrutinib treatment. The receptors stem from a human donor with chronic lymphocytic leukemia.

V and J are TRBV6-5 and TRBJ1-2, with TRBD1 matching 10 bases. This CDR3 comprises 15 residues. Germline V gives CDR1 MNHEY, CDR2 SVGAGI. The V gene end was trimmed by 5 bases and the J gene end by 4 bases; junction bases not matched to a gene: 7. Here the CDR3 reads CASSPDRGLGYGYTF. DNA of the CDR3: TGTGCCAGCAGTCCTGACAGGGGGCTTGGCTATGGCTACACCTTC.

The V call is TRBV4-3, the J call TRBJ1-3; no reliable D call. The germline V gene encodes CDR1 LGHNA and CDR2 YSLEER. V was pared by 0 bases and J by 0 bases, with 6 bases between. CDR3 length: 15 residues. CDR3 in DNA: TGCGCCAGCAGCCAAGAGGGCGGCTCTGGAAACACCATATATTTT. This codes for CASSQEGGSGNTIYF.

This chain's CDR3 is CASSPGTGTYGYTF. The CDR3 DNA reads as TGTGCCAGCAGTCCAGGGACAGGGACCTATGGCTACACCTTC. The J gene is TRBJ1-2, the V gene TRBV6-6; TRBD1 aligns across 9 bases. V lost 5 bases, J lost 4 bases, and 5 bases stayed unmatched. Germline V gene lookup returns CDR1 MNHNY and CDR2 SVGAGI (reference sequence). There are 14 residues in the CDR3.

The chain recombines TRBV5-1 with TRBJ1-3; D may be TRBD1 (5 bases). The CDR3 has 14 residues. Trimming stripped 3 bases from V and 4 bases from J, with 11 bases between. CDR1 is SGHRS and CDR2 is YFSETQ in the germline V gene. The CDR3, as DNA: TGCGCCAGCAGCTCGACCGGGGACGGAAACACCATATATTTT. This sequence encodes CASSSTGDGNTIYF.

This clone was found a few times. CDR3 nucleotides: TGTGCCAGCAGCTTGTTCCGGGATAGCTCTGGAAACACCATATATTTT. Translated, it gives CASSLFRDSSGNTIYF. V usage is TRBV7-9 and J usage is TRBJ1-3; unclear D gene. Trimming left V 3 bases short and J 0 bases short, with 12 bases between. The CDR3 loop spans 16 amino acids. CDR1 SEHNR and CDR2 FQNEAQ come from the germline V gene (reference sequence).

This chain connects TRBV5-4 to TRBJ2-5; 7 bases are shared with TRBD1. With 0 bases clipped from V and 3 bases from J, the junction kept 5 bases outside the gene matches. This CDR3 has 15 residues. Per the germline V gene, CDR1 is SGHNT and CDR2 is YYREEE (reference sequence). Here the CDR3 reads CASSLAGTAKETQYF. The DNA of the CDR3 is TGTGCCAGCAGCTTGGCCGGGACAGCTAAAGAGACCCAGTACTTC.

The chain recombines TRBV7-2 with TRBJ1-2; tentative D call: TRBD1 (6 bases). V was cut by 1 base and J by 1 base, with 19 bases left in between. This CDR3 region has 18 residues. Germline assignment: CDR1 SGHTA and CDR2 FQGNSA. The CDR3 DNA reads TGTGCCAGCAGCTTAGTTCCTCCTAGGACAGCACTTAACTATGGCTACACCTTC. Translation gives CASSLVPPRTALNYGYTF.

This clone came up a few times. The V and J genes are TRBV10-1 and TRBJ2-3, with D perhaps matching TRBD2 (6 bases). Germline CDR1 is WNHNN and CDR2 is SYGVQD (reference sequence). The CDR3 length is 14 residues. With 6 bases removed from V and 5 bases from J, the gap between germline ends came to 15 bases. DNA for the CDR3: TGCGCCAGCAGCCCTCGGGGGATCCAAGATACGCAGTATTTT. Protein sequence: CASSPRGIQDTQYF.

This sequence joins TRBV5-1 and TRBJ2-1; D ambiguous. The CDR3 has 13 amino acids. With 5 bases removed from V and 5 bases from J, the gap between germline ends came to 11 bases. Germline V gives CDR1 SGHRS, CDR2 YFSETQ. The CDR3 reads CASSFGANNEQFF. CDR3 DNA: TGCGCCAGCAGTTTTGGCGCCAACAATGAGCAGTTCTTC.

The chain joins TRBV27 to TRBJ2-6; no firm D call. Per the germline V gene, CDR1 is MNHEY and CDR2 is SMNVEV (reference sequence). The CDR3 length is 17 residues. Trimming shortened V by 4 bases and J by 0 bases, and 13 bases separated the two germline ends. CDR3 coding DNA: TGTGCCAGCAGTTCGATAAATGGGGTCTCTGGGGCCAACGTCCTGACTTTC. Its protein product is CASSSINGVSGANVLTF.

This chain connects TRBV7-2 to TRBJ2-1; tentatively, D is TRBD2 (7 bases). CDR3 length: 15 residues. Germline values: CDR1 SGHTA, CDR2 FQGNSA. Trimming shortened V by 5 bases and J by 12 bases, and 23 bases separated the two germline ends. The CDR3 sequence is CASSPNGVGGLVQFF. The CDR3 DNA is TGTGCCAGCAGCCCCAACGGGGTCGGGGGGCTTGTGCAGTTCTTC.

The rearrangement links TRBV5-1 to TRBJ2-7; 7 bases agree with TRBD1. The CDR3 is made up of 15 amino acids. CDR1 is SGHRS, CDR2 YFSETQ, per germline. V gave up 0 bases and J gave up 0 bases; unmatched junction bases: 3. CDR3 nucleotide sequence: TGCGCCAGCAGCTTGGGGGACAGTCCCTCCTACGAGCAGTACTTC. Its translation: CASSLGDSPSYEQYF.

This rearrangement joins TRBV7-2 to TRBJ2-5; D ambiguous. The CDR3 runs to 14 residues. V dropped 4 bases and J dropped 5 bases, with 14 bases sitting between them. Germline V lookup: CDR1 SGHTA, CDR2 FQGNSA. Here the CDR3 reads CASSSDSYRETQYF. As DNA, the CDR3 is TGTGCCAGCAGCTCCGACTCTTATCGGGAGACCCAGTACTTC.

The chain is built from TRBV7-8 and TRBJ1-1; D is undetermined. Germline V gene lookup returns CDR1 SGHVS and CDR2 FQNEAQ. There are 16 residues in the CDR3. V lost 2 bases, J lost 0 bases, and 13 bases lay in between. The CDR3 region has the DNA TGTGCCAGCAGCTTATTCGAGGGCCAATTGAACACTGAAGCTTTCTTT. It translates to CASSLFEGQLNTEAFF.

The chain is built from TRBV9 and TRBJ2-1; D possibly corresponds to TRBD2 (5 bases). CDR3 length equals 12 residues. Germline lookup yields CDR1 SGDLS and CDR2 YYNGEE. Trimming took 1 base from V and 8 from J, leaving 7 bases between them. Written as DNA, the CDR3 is TGTGCCAGCAGCGTATCGCGGGATGAGCAGTTCTTC. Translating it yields CASSVSRDEQFF.

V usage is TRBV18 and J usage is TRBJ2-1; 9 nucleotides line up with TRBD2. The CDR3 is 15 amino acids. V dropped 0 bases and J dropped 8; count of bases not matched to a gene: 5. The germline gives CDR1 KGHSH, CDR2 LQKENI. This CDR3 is CASSPPSSGSYEQFF. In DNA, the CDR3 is TGTGCCAGCTCACCACCGAGTAGCGGGAGCTATGAGCAGTTCTTC. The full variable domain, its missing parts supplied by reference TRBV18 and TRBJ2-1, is NAGVMQNPRHLVRRRGQEARLRCSPMKGHSHVYWYRQLPEEGLKFMVYLQKENIIDESGMPKERFSAEFPKEGPSILRIQQVVRGDSAAYFCASSPPSSGSYEQFFGPGTRLTVL.